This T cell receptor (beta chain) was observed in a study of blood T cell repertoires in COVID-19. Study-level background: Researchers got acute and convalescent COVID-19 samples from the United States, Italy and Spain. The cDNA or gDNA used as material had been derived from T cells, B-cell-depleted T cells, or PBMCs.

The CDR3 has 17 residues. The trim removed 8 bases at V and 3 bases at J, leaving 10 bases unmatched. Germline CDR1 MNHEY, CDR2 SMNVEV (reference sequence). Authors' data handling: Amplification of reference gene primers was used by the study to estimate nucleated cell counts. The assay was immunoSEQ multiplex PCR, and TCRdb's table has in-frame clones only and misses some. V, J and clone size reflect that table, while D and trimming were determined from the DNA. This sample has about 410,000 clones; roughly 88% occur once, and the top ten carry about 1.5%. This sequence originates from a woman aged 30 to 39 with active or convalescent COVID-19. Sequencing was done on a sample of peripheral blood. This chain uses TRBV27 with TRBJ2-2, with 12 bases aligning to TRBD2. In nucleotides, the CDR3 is TGTGCCAGCGGTCCTAGGCTAGCGGGAGGGTACACCGGGGAGCTGTTTTTT. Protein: CASGPRLAGGYTGELFF.